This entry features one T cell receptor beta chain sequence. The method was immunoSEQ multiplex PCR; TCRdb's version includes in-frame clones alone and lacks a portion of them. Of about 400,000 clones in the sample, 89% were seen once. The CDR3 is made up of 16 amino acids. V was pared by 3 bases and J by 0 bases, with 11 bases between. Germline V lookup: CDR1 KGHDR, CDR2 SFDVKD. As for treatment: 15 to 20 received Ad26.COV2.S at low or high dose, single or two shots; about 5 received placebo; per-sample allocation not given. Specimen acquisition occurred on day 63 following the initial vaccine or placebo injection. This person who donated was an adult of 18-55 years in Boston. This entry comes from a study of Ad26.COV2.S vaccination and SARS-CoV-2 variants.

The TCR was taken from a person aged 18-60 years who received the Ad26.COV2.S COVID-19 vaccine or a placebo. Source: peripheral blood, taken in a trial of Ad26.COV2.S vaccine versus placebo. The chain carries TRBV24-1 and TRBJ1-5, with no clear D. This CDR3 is CATSDPNGYSNQPQHF. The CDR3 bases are TGTGCCACCAGTGATCCGAACGGATATAGCAATCAGCCCCAGCATTTT.